This T cell receptor (beta chain) was retrieved from a study of cytomegalovirus exposure and HLA in healthy donors. In the study overall: The 130 or so validation repertoires used the same platform as the approximately 620 first-cohort repertoires (as reported by a later analysis).

Looked up from germline, CDR1 is SGHNT and CDR2 is YENEEA. V lost 5 bases, J lost 4 bases, and 15 bases stayed unmatched. The CDR3 runs 18 residues. Sequencing used immunoSEQ multiplex PCR; TCRdb keeps in-frame clones, though not all of them. The data show over 250,000 clones, approximately 86% seen once. A word on this clone: Its antigen is currently unknown.

Study results and caveats: TCR sequences were mostly rare, though some public TCRs occurred in many donors. Reported results showed that the classifier diagnosed cytomegalovirus status with high specificity and sensitivity. It was around 160 TCR beta chains that were listed as cytomegalovirus-associated.

The sequence was obtained from a woman between 18 and 29 years old in good health and CMV-seronegative. This rearrangement joins TRBV11-3 to TRBJ1-2; 11 nucleotides align to TRBD1. Sample: PBMCs. The CDR3 nucleotides are TGTGCCAGCAGCCCGGGACAGGGGGTATTGAATCGAGGCTATGGCTACACCTTC. It translates to CASSPGQGVLNRGYGYTF.